This is a list of T cell receptor beta chains from one sample in a study of CD8 T cells in ankylosing spondylitis. TCRdb processed the 5' RACE reads anew with MiXCR; each CDR3 protein has one entry. The table records 350,000 to 450,000 distinct CDR3 sequences, approximately 20% of them present only once. The sample taken for sequencing was blood, either unsorted or a sorted T cell fraction (not recorded which). These receptor sequences come from a male donor with ankylosing spondylitis or in good health (not recorded which). The CDR3 runs from the conserved cysteine through the conserved F or W. Each record gives: clone size, D gene, V gene, J gene, CDR3 DNA, CDR3 protein. A D gene is named only where the DNA matches it firmly. Some rows mark clone size as missing; the rest say once, few, many or name a class of expanded clone.

abundance: NA; d_gene: NA; v_gene: TRBV7-8; j_gene: TRBJ1-5; CDR3nt: TGTGCCAGCACCCCTTCCGGCCAGTATCAGCCCCAGCATTTT; CDR3aa: CASTPSGQYQPQHF
abundance: NA; d_gene: NA; v_gene: TRBV6-5; j_gene: TRBJ2-7; CDR3nt: TGTGCCAGCAGTTTGGGAGGGGGGACAAGAGAGCAGTACTTC; CDR3aa: CASSLGGGTREQYF
abundance: NA; d_gene: NA; v_gene: TRBV5-1; j_gene: TRBJ1-2; CDR3nt: TGCGCCAGCAGCTCCCTTCCCGAGTTCGGCTACACCTTC; CDR3aa: CASSSLPEFGYTF
abundance: many; d_gene: NA; v_gene: TRBV12-3/TRBV12-4; j_gene: TRBJ2-7; CDR3nt: TGTGCCAGCAGCTTGACCCCCTACGAGCAGTACTTC; CDR3aa: CASSLTPYEQYF
abundance: few; d_gene: TRBD1; v_gene: TRBV6-1; j_gene: TRBJ2-7; CDR3nt: TGTGCCAGCAGTACCGGGACAGGGGGTAACGAGCAGTACTTC; CDR3aa: CASSTGTGGNEQYF
abundance: NA; d_gene: NA; v_gene: TRBV11-1; j_gene: TRBJ2-6; CDR3nt: TGTGCCAGCAGCGCTAGACAGCTCTCGGATATTATAAGCTCTGGGGCCAACGTCCTGACTTTC; CDR3aa: CASSARQLSDIISSGANVLTF
abundance: few; d_gene: NA; v_gene: TRBV7-9; j_gene: TRBJ2-7; CDR3nt: TGTGCCAGCAGCTTAATTCTTACCCACGAGCAGTACTTC; CDR3aa: CASSLILTHEQYF
abundance: NA; d_gene: NA; v_gene: TRBV9; j_gene: TRBJ2-5; CDR3nt: TGTGCCAGCAGCGTAGATCGGGGGACCCAGTACTTC; CDR3aa: CASSVDRGTQYF
abundance: NA; d_gene: NA; v_gene: TRBV6-1; j_gene: TRBJ2-7; CDR3nt: TGTGCCAGCAGTGAAGAACTGGTGATCTACGAGCAGTACTTC; CDR3aa: CASSEELVIYEQYF
abundance: many; d_gene: NA; v_gene: TRBV3-1; j_gene: TRBJ2-5; CDR3nt: TGTGCCAGCAGCCAAGAGACCCAGTACTTC; CDR3aa: CASSQETQYF
abundance: NA; d_gene: TRBD2; v_gene: TRBV12-3/TRBV12-4; j_gene: TRBJ2-5; CDR3nt: TGTGCCAGCAGTTTTTCTAGCGGGGGGGCCGGAGAGACCCAGTACTTC; CDR3aa: CASSFSSGGAGETQYF
abundance: few; d_gene: NA; v_gene: TRBV27; j_gene: TRBJ2-1; CDR3nt: TGTGCCAGCAGTTTTATGGATTGGGCTGGTGAGCAGTTCTTC; CDR3aa: CASSFMDWAGEQFF
abundance: NA; d_gene: NA; v_gene: TRBV29-1; j_gene: TRBJ2-5; CDR3nt: TGCAGCGTTGAAGTGGTCCTCTGGGAGACCCAGTACTTC; CDR3aa: CSVEVVLWETQYF
abundance: NA; d_gene: NA; v_gene: TRBV2; j_gene: TRBJ2-1; CDR3nt: TGTGCCAGCAGTGTGAAGGCAGGGTCATCTCGGAATGAGCAGTTCTTC; CDR3aa: CASSVKAGSSRNEQFF
abundance: NA; d_gene: TRBD1; v_gene: TRBV3-1; j_gene: TRBJ2-7; CDR3nt: TGTGCCAGCAGGCACGGGACAGCCTCCTACGAGCAGTACTTC; CDR3aa: CASRHGTASYEQYF
abundance: few; d_gene: NA; v_gene: TRBV20-1; j_gene: TRBJ1-1; CDR3nt: TGCAGTGCTAGAAACAGGCTGAACACTGAAGCTTTCTTT; CDR3aa: CSARNRLNTEAFF